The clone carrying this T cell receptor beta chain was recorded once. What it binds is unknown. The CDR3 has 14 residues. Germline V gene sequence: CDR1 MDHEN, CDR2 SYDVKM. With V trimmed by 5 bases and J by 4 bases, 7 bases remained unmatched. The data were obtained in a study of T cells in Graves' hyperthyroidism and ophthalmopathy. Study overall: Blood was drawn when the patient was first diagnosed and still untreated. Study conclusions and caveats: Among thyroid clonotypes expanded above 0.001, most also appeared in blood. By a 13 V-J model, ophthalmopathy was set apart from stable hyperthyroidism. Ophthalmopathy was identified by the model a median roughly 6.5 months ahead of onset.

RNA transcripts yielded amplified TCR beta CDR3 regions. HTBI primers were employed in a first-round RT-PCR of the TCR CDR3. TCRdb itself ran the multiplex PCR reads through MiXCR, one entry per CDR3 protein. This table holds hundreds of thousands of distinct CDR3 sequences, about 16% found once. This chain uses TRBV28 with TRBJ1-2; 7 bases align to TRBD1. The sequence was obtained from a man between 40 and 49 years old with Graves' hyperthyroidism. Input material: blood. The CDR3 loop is CASSIGTATYGYTF. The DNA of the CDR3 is TGTGCCAGCAGTATCGGGACAGCTACCTATGGCTACACCTTC.